This TCR beta chain was sequenced for a study of cytomegalovirus exposure and HLA in healthy donors. V lost 0 bases, J lost 5 bases, and 14 bases lay in between. CDR1 is SGHKS and CDR2 is YYEKEE in the germline V gene (reference sequence). The CDR3 has 16 residues. Regarding this clone: Antigen: not known.

Study results and caveats: In a later analysis, HLA-associated beta chains showed higher expansion and lower generation probabilities than comparable chains.

This PCR relied on a set of 60 Vbeta primers and 13 Jbeta primers. The method was immunoSEQ multiplex PCR; TCRdb's version includes in-frame clones alone and lacks a portion of them. The sample records around 150,000 clones, over 60% being singletons. The receptor was derived from a middle-aged woman in good health and CMV-seronegative. This chain connects TRBV5-5 to TRBJ1-4, with a tentative D call TRBD1 (6 bases). The sample comprised PBMCs. The CDR3 DNA sequence: TGTGCCAGCAGCTTGGGATTACAGGGATCCAATGAAAAACTGTTTTTT. Protein: CASSLGLQGSNEKLFF.